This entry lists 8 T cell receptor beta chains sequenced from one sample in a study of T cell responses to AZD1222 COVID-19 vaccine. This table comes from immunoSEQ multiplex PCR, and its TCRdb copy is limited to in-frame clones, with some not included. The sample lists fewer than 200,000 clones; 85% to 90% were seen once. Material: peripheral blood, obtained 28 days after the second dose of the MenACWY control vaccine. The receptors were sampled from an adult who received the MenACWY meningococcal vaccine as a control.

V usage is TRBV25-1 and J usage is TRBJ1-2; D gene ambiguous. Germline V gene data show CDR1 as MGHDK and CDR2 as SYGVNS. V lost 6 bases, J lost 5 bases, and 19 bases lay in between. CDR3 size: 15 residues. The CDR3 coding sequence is TGTGCCAGCAGCTTCTCTGCTGGTTCTTGGTATGGCTACACCTTC. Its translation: CASSFSAGSWYGYTF.

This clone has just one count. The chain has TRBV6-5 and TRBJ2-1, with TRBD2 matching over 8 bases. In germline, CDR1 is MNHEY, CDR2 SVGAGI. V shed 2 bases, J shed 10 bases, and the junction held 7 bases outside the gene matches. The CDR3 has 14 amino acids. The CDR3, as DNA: TGTGCCAGCAGTTACAGCGGGAGTCAGGGAGAGCAGTTCTTC. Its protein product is CASSYSGSQGEQFF.

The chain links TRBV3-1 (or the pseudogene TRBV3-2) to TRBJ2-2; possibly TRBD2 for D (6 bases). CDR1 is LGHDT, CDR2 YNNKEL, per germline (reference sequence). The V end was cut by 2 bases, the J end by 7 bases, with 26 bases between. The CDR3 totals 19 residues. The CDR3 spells CASSQLVPVLAARNGELFF. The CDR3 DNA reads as TGTGCCAGCAGCCAATTAGTCCCCGTACTAGCAGCAAGGAACGGGGAGCTGTTTTTT.

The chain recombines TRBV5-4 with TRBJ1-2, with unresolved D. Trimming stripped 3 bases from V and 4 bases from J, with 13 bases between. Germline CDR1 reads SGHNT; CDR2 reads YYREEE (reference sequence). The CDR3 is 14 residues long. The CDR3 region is CASSSGRSPYGYTF. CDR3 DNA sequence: TGTGCCAGCAGCTCAGGACGGAGCCCCTATGGCTACACCTTC.

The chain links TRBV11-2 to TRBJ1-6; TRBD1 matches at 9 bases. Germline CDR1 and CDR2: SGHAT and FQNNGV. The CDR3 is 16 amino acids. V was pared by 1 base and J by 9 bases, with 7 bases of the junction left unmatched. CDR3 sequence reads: CASSLVGDRVGSPLHF. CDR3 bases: TGTGCCAGCAGCTTAGTAGGGGACAGGGTAGGTTCACCCCTCCACTTT.

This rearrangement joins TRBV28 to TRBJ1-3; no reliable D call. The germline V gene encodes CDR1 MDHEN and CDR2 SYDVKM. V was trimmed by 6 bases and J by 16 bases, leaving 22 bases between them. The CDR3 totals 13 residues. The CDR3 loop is CASSRFSRPLPYF. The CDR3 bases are TGTGCCAGCAGCCGTTTCTCCCGGCCCTTACCCTATTTT.

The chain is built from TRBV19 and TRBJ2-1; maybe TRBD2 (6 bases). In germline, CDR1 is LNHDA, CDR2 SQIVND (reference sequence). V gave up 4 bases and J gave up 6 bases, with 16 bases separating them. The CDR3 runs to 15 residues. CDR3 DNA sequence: TGTGCCAGTAGTACTTTCTCCGGGGGATCCAATGAGCAGTTCTTC. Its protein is CASSTFSGGSNEQFF.

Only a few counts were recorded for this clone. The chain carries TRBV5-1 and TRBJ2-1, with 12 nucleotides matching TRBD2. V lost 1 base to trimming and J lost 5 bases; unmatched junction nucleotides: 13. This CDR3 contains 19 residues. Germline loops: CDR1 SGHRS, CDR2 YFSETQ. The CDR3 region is CASSLYLLAGGPGHNEQFF. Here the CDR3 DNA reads TGCGCCAGCAGCTTGTATCTACTAGCGGGAGGCCCGGGCCACAATGAGCAGTTCTTC.